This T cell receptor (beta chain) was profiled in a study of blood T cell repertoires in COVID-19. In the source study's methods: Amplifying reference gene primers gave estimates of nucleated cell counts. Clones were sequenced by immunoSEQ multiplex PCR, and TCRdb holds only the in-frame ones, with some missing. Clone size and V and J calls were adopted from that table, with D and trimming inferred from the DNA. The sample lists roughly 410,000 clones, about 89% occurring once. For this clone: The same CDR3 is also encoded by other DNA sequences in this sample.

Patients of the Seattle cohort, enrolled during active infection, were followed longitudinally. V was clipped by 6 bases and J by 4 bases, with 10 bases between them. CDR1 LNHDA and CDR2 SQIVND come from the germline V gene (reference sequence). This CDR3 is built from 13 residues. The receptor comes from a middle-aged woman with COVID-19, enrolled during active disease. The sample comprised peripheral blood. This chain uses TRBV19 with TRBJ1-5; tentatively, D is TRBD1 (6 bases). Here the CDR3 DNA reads TGTGCCAGTAGCTACAGGGAAAATCAGCCCCAGCATTTT. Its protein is CASSYRENQPQHF.